The present T cell receptor beta chain was sequenced within a study of cytomegalovirus exposure and HLA in healthy donors. Overall study: The roughly 660 first-cohort repertoires shared a platform with the roughly 120 validation repertoires, as reported in a later analysis.

The data were produced by immunoSEQ multiplex PCR, yet TCRdb's version contains in-frame clones alone and is incomplete. The data hold tens of thousands of clones, with roughly 90% observed a single time. In germline, CDR1 is MNHNS, CDR2 SASEGT. This CDR3 has 13 residues. V was trimmed by 5 bases and J by 6 bases, leaving 13 bases between them. This chain joins TRBV6-1 and TRBJ1-1; D is possibly TRBD1 (6 bases). Sequencing used PBMCs. This clonotype originated in a woman aged 18-29 years in good health and CMV-seropositive. The CDR3 nucleotides are TGTGCCAGCAGTCAAGACAGGCTCTCTGAAGCTTTCTTT. Encoded protein: CASSQDRLSEAFF.